The rows below give T cell receptor beta chains drawn from one sample of a study of OX40 agonist ivuxolimab in advanced cancers. Repertoires were generated with immunoSEQ multiplex PCR, while TCRdb's copy carries only in-frame clones and drops some. The sample yields about 88,000 clones, approximately 85% seen once. The source was CD4+ or CD8+ T cells sorted from blood, collected in a trial of the OX40 agonist ivuxolimab. The source is an adult with an advanced solid tumor such as melanoma, head and neck, liver or kidney cancer. The CDR3 runs from the conserved cysteine through the conserved F or W.

>TRBV19
CASPPQGPNYGYTF
>TRBV5-6
CASSDPTFLGTDTQYF
>TRBV2
CASRATAGNNEQFF
>TRBV5-1
CASSLVGDTEAFF
>TRBV7-3
CASSLMGGGALETQYF
>TRBV6-8
CASRSGENEQFF
>TRBV11-3
CASSLRAQVNTGELFF
>TRBV5-4
CASNLPGAGPGYTF
>TRBV4-1
CASSQAVGRTNGEAFF
>TRBV7-2
CASSLAGGGGARNQPQHF
>TRBV6-1
CASSELDTWRDTEAFF
>TRBV28
CASSPQGGAPFYEQYF
>TRBV29-1
CSAGTYETQYF
>TRBV15
CATSLKSALGATDTQYF
>TRBV15
CATSRDWVPDSNTGELFF
>TRBV9
CASSVGGADYGYTF
>TRBV2
CASGATRGHYGYTF
>TRBV6-1
CASSGRLAGYETQYF
>TRBV11-2
CASSSSRGRGSPLHF
>TRBV5-1
CASSLTAENEKLFF
>TRBV5-3
CARSLGRDTEAFF
>TRBV5-6
CASSPIGTTIAGANVLTF
>TRBV9
CASSAPQGWGYGYTF
>TRBV10-1
CASSERISGADTQYF
>TRBV2
CASRHDGEGNEQFF
>TRBV7-2
CASSSFGLEAYNEQFF
>TRBV6-1
CASSEGSAGRSYEQYF